A selection of T cell receptor beta chains follows, all from one sample in a study of OX40 agonist ivuxolimab in advanced cancers. TCRdb's copy holds only in-frame clones and misses some; the assay was immunoSEQ multiplex PCR. The sample contains about 77,000 clones, 85% to 95% of which appear only once. This material consisted of CD4+ or CD8+ T cells sorted from blood, taken in a trial of the OX40 agonist ivuxolimab. The source of these receptors is an adult with an advanced solid tumor such as melanoma, head and neck, liver or kidney cancer. The conserved cysteine and the conserved F or W are not part of the CDR3 here. The order of the fields is J gene, V gene, CDR3 protein.

j_call: TRBJ2-1; v_call: TRBV2; cdr3_aa: ASSTSGGVNNEQF
j_call: TRBJ2-2; v_call: TRBV5-5; cdr3_aa: ASSRGQGITGELF
j_call: TRBJ2-2; v_call: TRBV4-1; cdr3_aa: ASSQDGVNTGELF
j_call: TRBJ2-1; v_call: TRBV5-8; cdr3_aa: ASSSDRGATSYNEQF
j_call: TRBJ2-3; v_call: TRBV19; cdr3_aa: ASSIGQGTDTQY
j_call: TRBJ2-3; v_call: TRBV29-1; cdr3_aa: SVVKGTDTQY
j_call: TRBJ2-5; v_call: TRBV2; cdr3_aa: ASDVEVRETQY
j_call: TRBJ2-2; v_call: TRBV7-6; cdr3_aa: ASSLRQGSNTGELF
j_call: TRBJ2-7; v_call: TRBV27; cdr3_aa: ASSLSGTGFDEQY
j_call: TRBJ2-7; v_call: TRBV28; cdr3_aa: ASHGAGARYEQY
j_call: TRBJ2-2; v_call: TRBV10-3; cdr3_aa: AISDWQGESPGGELF
j_call: TRBJ2-2; v_call: TRBV10-3; cdr3_aa: AISTSSWSTGELF
j_call: TRBJ2-5; v_call: TRBV27; cdr3_aa: ASSARRTGGQETQY
j_call: TRBJ2-1; v_call: TRBV7-9; cdr3_aa: ASSKRLAGGEEQF
j_call: TRBJ2-5; v_call: TRBV7-2; cdr3_aa: ASSFTGKETQY
j_call: TRBJ2-7; v_call: TRBV6-6; cdr3_aa: ASRISGDYEQY
j_call: TRBJ2-3; v_call: TRBV12-5; cdr3_aa: ASAPLVAGGTDTQY
j_call: TRBJ1-1; v_call: TRBV5-1; cdr3_aa: ASSLSPGTGRENTEAF
j_call: TRBJ2-3; v_call: TRBV19; cdr3_aa: ASSIRATTDTQY
j_call: TRBJ1-4; v_call: TRBV7-6; cdr3_aa: ASSHRSTNEKLF
j_call: TRBJ1-1; v_call: TRBV4-1; cdr3_aa: ASSQDPVGNTEAF
j_call: TRBJ1-4; v_call: TRBV20-1; cdr3_aa: SAWGLEKLF
j_call: TRBJ1-1; v_call: TRBV11-2; cdr3_aa: ASSLEFRKKRTEAF
j_call: TRBJ2-7; v_call: TRBV2; cdr3_aa: ASSLQGASSYEQY
j_call: TRBJ1-1; v_call: TRBV7-2; cdr3_aa: ASSLVVPEAF
j_call: TRBJ1-5; v_call: TRBV29-1; cdr3_aa: SAGISNQPQH
j_call: TRBJ2-1; v_call: TRBV7-9; cdr3_aa: ASSLSGSQGEQF
j_call: TRBJ2-1; v_call: TRBV4-3; cdr3_aa: ASSQGFSGSSYNEQF
j_call: TRBJ1-1; v_call: TRBV7-8; cdr3_aa: ASSGGQRSNTEAF
j_call: TRBJ1-2; v_call: TRBV2; cdr3_aa: ASSDRNTNYGYT
j_call: TRBJ2-7; v_call: TRBV6-1; cdr3_aa: ASSDAWGYEQY
j_call: TRBJ2-7; v_call: TRBV7-6; cdr3_aa: ASSLGAGSTYEQY
j_call: TRBJ2-2; v_call: TRBV9; cdr3_aa: ASSLSSSGIGGELF
j_call: TRBJ1-3; v_call: TRBV28; cdr3_aa: ASSLRGNTIY
j_call: TRBJ2-4; v_call: TRBV5-1; cdr3_aa: ASSLGSGSGNIQY
j_call: TRBJ1-5; v_call: TRBV4-1; cdr3_aa: ASSQGDIKHQPQH
j_call: TRBJ2-1; v_call: TRBV7-2; cdr3_aa: ASSLEPRRASAYNEQF
j_call: TRBJ2-3; v_call: TRBV7-2; cdr3_aa: ASSLQGLAVADTQY
j_call: TRBJ1-2; v_call: TRBV28; cdr3_aa: ASRPNSYGYT
j_call: TRBJ2-1; v_call: TRBV28; cdr3_aa: ASGRGAGVGF
j_call: TRBJ2-3; v_call: TRBV25-1; cdr3_aa: ASSETGGNTDTQY
j_call: TRBJ2-1; v_call: TRBV7-9; cdr3_aa: ASSPRRDGSYNEQF
j_call: TRBJ2-1; v_call: TRBV7-2; cdr3_aa: ASSFGDRVPYNEQF